The rows below give T cell receptor beta chains drawn from one sample of a study of Graves' ophthalmopathy and Graves' hyperthyroidism. TCRdb recomputed calls from the multiplex PCR reads with MiXCR, one row per CDR3 protein. The table lists some 350,000 distinct CDR3 sequences, about a sixth of them singletons. Sequencing was performed on peripheral blood. Every receptor here comes from an adult woman with stable Graves' hyperthyroidism. CDR3s include the opening cysteine and the closing phenylalanine or tryptophan. The D gene is left open where the match is weak. Size is stated for part of the rows, as once, few or many counts, or as a class when the clone is expanded.

abundance: many
j_gene: TRBJ1-2
d_gene: TRBD1
v_gene: TRBV30
CDR3nt: TGTGCCGGTCCCAGGACAGGGGAATATGGCTACACCTTC
CDR3aa: CAGPRTGEYGYTF

abundance: many
j_gene: TRBJ2-7
d_gene: .
v_gene: TRBV6-2/TRBV6-3
CDR3nt: TGTGCCAGCAGTTACCCCCGCAACTACGAGCAGTACTTC
CDR3aa: CASSYPRNYEQYF

abundance: .
j_gene: TRBJ2-7
d_gene: TRBD1
v_gene: TRBV2
CDR3nt: TGTGCCAGCAGCCCCACAGGGGGCTCCTACGAGCAGTACTTC
CDR3aa: CASSPTGGSYEQYF

abundance: .
j_gene: TRBJ2-7
d_gene: TRBD2
v_gene: TRBV5-4
CDR3nt: TGTGCCAGCAGCTTAGCGGGGGACCCCTACGAGCAGTACTTC
CDR3aa: CASSLAGDPYEQYF

abundance: few
j_gene: TRBJ1-5
d_gene: TRBD1
v_gene: TRBV30
CDR3nt: TGTGCCTGGAGTCAGGGGGAAGGTCAGCCCCAGCATTTT
CDR3aa: CAWSQGEGQPQHF

abundance: once
j_gene: TRBJ1-6
d_gene: .
v_gene: TRBV20-1
CDR3nt: TGCAGTGCTAGCCCCACAGTCGGTAATTCACCCCTCCACTTT
CDR3aa: CSASPTVGNSPLHF

abundance: many
j_gene: TRBJ1-1
d_gene: .
v_gene: TRBV4-3
CDR3nt: TGCGCCAGCAGCCAATTAACAGGGCGAAGGACTGAAGCTTTCTTT
CDR3aa: CASSQLTGRRTEAFF

abundance: .
j_gene: TRBJ2-7
d_gene: .
v_gene: TRBV7-9
CDR3nt: TGTGCCAGCAGCTTAGTGGGGGATGGCGAGCAGTACTTC
CDR3aa: CASSLVGDGEQYF

abundance: .
j_gene: TRBJ2-5
d_gene: .
v_gene: TRBV25-1
CDR3nt: TGTGCCAGCAGTGAATATAATAATGGGGTCGCCGAGACCCAGTACTTC
CDR3aa: CASSEYNNGVAETQYF

abundance: few
j_gene: TRBJ1-5
d_gene: TRBD1
v_gene: TRBV19
CDR3nt: TGTGCCAGTAGGGGGGACAGGCCCAATCAGCCCCAGCATTTT
CDR3aa: CASRGDRPNQPQHF

abundance: many
j_gene: TRBJ2-5
d_gene: TRBD2
v_gene: TRBV28
CDR3nt: TGTGCCAGCAGCGGGCGGGAGGGTATTGAGACCCAGTACTTC
CDR3aa: CASSGREGIETQYF

abundance: few
j_gene: TRBJ2-5
d_gene: TRBD2
v_gene: TRBV9
CDR3nt: TGTGCCAGCAGCGACCGACTAGCGGGAGAAGAGACCCAGTACTTC
CDR3aa: CASSDRLAGEETQYF

abundance: many
j_gene: TRBJ2-7
d_gene: TRBD1
v_gene: TRBV6-2/TRBV6-3
CDR3nt: TGTGCCAGCAGGACAGGGTCCTCCTACGAGCAGTACTTC
CDR3aa: CASRTGSSYEQYF

abundance: few
j_gene: TRBJ1-1
d_gene: TRBD1
v_gene: TRBV6-1
CDR3nt: TGTGCCAGCAGTGACCGGACAGGGGCGGGGAACACTGAAGCTTTCTTT
CDR3aa: CASSDRTGAGNTEAFF

abundance: many
j_gene: TRBJ2-2
d_gene: .
v_gene: TRBV9
CDR3nt: TGTGCCAGCAACGGCGGAGGAACCGGGGAGCTGTTTTTT
CDR3aa: CASNGGGTGELFF

abundance: .
j_gene: TRBJ2-7
d_gene: .
v_gene: TRBV5-1
CDR3nt: TGCGCCAGCAGCTTGGGCCTGAGAGCGGACGAGCAGTACTTC
CDR3aa: CASSLGLRADEQYF

abundance: many
j_gene: TRBJ2-2
d_gene: .
v_gene: TRBV6-1
CDR3nt: TGTGCCAGCAGTGAAGCGCTTACATGGGGCACCGGGGAGCTGTTTTTT
CDR3aa: CASSEALTWGTGELFF

abundance: many
j_gene: TRBJ2-7
d_gene: TRBD1
v_gene: TRBV15
CDR3nt: TGTGCCACCAGCAGATTACGACAGGGGTCCCACGAGCAGTACTTC
CDR3aa: CATSRLRQGSHEQYF

abundance: many
j_gene: TRBJ2-7
d_gene: .
v_gene: TRBV6-1
CDR3nt: TGTGCCAGCAGCGCGAGGGGATACGAGCAGTACTTC
CDR3aa: CASSARGYEQYF

abundance: many
j_gene: TRBJ1-5
d_gene: TRBD1
v_gene: TRBV7-2
CDR3nt: TGTGCCAGCAGCCCCCCCGGGACAGGCGAGAATCAGCCCCAGCATTTT
CDR3aa: CASSPPGTGENQPQHF

abundance: many
j_gene: TRBJ2-7
d_gene: .
v_gene: TRBV6-2/TRBV6-3
CDR3nt: TGTGCCAGCAGTTACTCTTCCTATGCGGGCGGAAAGACCTACGAGCAGTACTTC
CDR3aa: CASSYSSYAGGKTYEQYF

abundance: many
j_gene: TRBJ1-1
d_gene: TRBD1
v_gene: TRBV6-5
CDR3nt: TGTGCCAGCAGTTACGCGATAGGGACAGCGGAAGAAGCTTTCTTT
CDR3aa: CASSYAIGTAEEAFF

abundance: many
j_gene: TRBJ1-1
d_gene: TRBD1
v_gene: TRBV27
CDR3nt: TGTGCCAGCAGTGGGACAGGGGGTTGGGACACTGAAGCTTTCTTT
CDR3aa: CASSGTGGWDTEAFF

abundance: few
j_gene: TRBJ1-5
d_gene: TRBD1
v_gene: TRBV14
CDR3nt: TGTGCCAGCAGCCAAGATCGCGCGACAGGGCTCGGTGGCAATCAGCCCCAGCATTTT
CDR3aa: CASSQDRATGLGGNQPQHF

abundance: few
j_gene: TRBJ2-7
d_gene: .
v_gene: TRBV13
CDR3nt: TGTGCCAGCAGCATAGGGGGGGGTAAAGGCTACGAGCAGTACTTC
CDR3aa: CASSIGGGKGYEQYF

abundance: .
j_gene: TRBJ1-5
d_gene: TRBD1
v_gene: TRBV19
CDR3nt: TGTGCCAGTAGTATTGAAGGACAGGGTGTCACAAAGCCCCAGCATTTT
CDR3aa: CASSIEGQGVTKPQHF

abundance: many
j_gene: TRBJ1-3
d_gene: .
v_gene: TRBV5-5
CDR3nt: TGTGCCAGCAGCTTTGGGGCCGATCGAAACACCATATATTTT
CDR3aa: CASSFGADRNTIYF

abundance: many
j_gene: TRBJ1-5
d_gene: TRBD1
v_gene: TRBV4-3
CDR3nt: TGCGCCAGCAGCCAGGACAGGGGGGATCAGCCCCAGCATTTT
CDR3aa: CASSQDRGDQPQHF

abundance: many
j_gene: TRBJ2-7
d_gene: TRBD1
v_gene: TRBV12-3/TRBV12-4
CDR3nt: TGTGCCAGCAGTCATACAGGGGACCACGAGCAGTACTTC
CDR3aa: CASSHTGDHEQYF

abundance: many
j_gene: TRBJ1-2
d_gene: .
v_gene: TRBV4-1
CDR3nt: TGCGCCAGCACCCCTCCAGGGAAGCATAACTATGGCTACACCTTC
CDR3aa: CASTPPGKHNYGYTF

abundance: many
j_gene: TRBJ2-7
d_gene: .
v_gene: TRBV7-2
CDR3nt: TGTGCCAGCAGCCCTCTAGCCTACGAGCAGTACTTC
CDR3aa: CASSPLAYEQYF

abundance: many
j_gene: TRBJ2-3
d_gene: .
v_gene: TRBV12-3/TRBV12-4
CDR3nt: TGTGCCAGCAGTTCGGTGGGGGAACGGGCAGATACGCAGTATTTT
CDR3aa: CASSSVGERADTQYF